Below, one TCR beta chain is given with its context. This CDR3 region has 14 residues. Germline V gene lookup returns CDR1 SQVTM and CDR2 ANQGSEA. V lost 1 base, J lost 4 bases, and 13 bases lay in between. This specimen belongs to a study of blood T cells in healthy people across ages. A second PCR of 7 to 11 cycles used a sample-barcoded 5' primer and a J-beta primer mix. Each cDNA molecule received a tag from a template-switch adaptor that had 12 random nucleotides. Each CDR3 protein gets one entry after TCRdb re-called the 5' RACE reads with MiXCR. The sample has 1,500,000 or so distinct CDR3 sequences, approximately 59% seen once.

Input material: blood. The TCR was taken from a man aged 18-30 years in good health. This chain joins TRBV29-1 and TRBJ1-2; unclear D gene. CDR3 protein: CSVEGPESVYGYTF. The CDR3, as DNA: TGCAGCGTTGAAGGGCCAGAGAGTGTCTATGGCTACACCTTC.